This T cell receptor beta chain was recovered during a study of OX40 agonist ivuxolimab in advanced cancers. About the study: An anti-OX40 (CD134) antibody with agonistic activity, ivuxolimab, was administered to patients.

Study conclusions and caveats: In general, CD8+ T cells held more expanded clones than CD4+ did, on average. Clonal expansion was among the lowest in partial responders at 0.1-3.0 mg/kg, especially CD8+. There was clonal expansion of CD4+ and CD8+ blood T cells by week 6 at 0.1 to 3.0 mg/kg.

TCRdb's copy holds only in-frame clones and misses some; the assay was immunoSEQ multiplex PCR. The sample holds tens of thousands of clones; around nine tenths are singletons and the top ten take 2% to 2.5%. With 5 bases removed from V and 2 bases from J, the gap between germline ends came to 9 bases. The CDR3 length is 13 residues. Germline loops: CDR1 SGHTA, CDR2 FQGTGA. As for this clone: Its antigen is as yet unknown.

The clonotype originates from an adult with an advanced solid tumor such as melanoma, head and neck, liver or kidney cancer. The rearrangement joins TRBV7-3 to TRBJ2-5, with D tentatively TRBD1 (5 bases). The specimen comprised CD4+ or CD8+ T cells sorted from blood, sampled in a trial of the OX40 agonist ivuxolimab. The CDR3 is CASSPGHQETQYF. CDR3 in DNA: TGTGCCAGCAGCCCAGGACATCAAGAGACCCAGTACTTC.